The clone carrying this TCR beta chain has a handful of counts. Its target is not known. These data come from a study of T cells in Graves' hyperthyroidism and ophthalmopathy. Study results and caveats: Clonotypes that were expanded in thyroid above 0.001 mostly appeared in blood too.

RNA transcripts gave rise to amplified TCR beta CDR3 regions. Using the HTBI primer set, a first-round RT-PCR was run on the TCR CDR3. TCRdb recomputed calls from the multiplex PCR reads with MiXCR, one row per CDR3 protein. The data show 500,000 to 750,000 distinct CDR3 sequences, with 12% to 15% seen just once and more than 6% held by the top ten. Ophthalmopathy patients had moderate-to-severe active disease, CAS ≥3, NOSPECS ≥4, and disease duration under 3 months. Diagnostic decisions used clinical symptoms, serum thyroxine and TRAb, thyroid ultrasound and orbital computed tomography. PBMCs were obtained from about 10 ml fresh peripheral blood. V lost 4 bases and J 2 bases, leaving 11 bases between the germline ends. The CDR3 consists of 14 residues. CDR1 LGHNA and CDR2 YSLEER come from the germline V gene.

The sample was blood. The sequence came from a woman under 30 with Graves' ophthalmopathy. The chain uses TRBV4-3 and TRBJ1-2; maybe TRBD1 (6 bases). CDR3 sequence (DNA): TGCGCCAGCAGCCGGACCAGGGGAAACTATGGCTACACCTTC. This translates into CASSRTRGNYGYTF.